These 29 T cell receptor beta chains were sequenced from one sample in a study of blood T cell repertoires in COVID-19. The data were produced by immunoSEQ multiplex PCR, yet TCRdb's version contains in-frame clones alone and is incomplete. The sample yields about 69,000 clones, about 91% seen once. The sequenced sample was peripheral blood. These receptors all stem from a woman between 45 and 60 years old with active COVID-19.

This clone occurred a few times. The CDR3 DNA reads TGTGCCAGCAGCTTGTCGACAGGGACCCAAGAGACCCAGTACTTC. It is translated as CASSLSTGTQETQYF. This chain uses TRBV5-5 with TRBJ2-5; 7 bases map to TRBD1. The CDR3 is 15 residues long. CDR1 is SGHKS and CDR2 is YYEKEE in the germline V gene (reference sequence). V trimming: 1 base; J trimming: 1 base; junction bases outside the gene matches: 4.

The chain uses TRBV5-1 and TRBJ1-2, with D possibly matching TRBD1 (5 bases). Per germline, CDR1 SGHRS and CDR2 YFSETQ. V shed 6 bases and J shed 8 bases, with 20 bases lying between them. The CDR3 sequence is 14 residues long. The CDR3 is CASNNGHLGEGYTF. The CDR3 DNA is TGCGCCAGCAACAACGGACACCTCGGCGAAGGCTACACCTTC.

J is TRBJ2-3 and V is TRBV5-8, with D tentatively TRBD1 (5 bases). Per germline, CDR1 SGHTS and CDR2 YDEGEE. This CDR3 comprises 15 residues. V lost 2 bases and J lost 1, with 11 bases in between. The CDR3 nucleotides read TGTGCCAGCAGCTTCCCCAGGGCGGGCACAGATACGCAGTATTTT. It translates to CASSFPRAGTDTQYF.

CDR3 protein: CASSLSQGGSSPLHF. The CDR3 region has the DNA TGTGCCAGCAGCTTATCTCAGGGCGGGAGTTCACCCCTCCACTTT. The gene calls are TRBV7-3 and TRBJ1-6, with a possible D match to TRBD1 (5 bases). The V gene's germline CDR1 is SGHTA and CDR2 FQGTGA. The CDR3 loop spans 15 amino acids. V was shortened by 2 bases and J by 9 bases, with 14 bases between the two germline ends.

The CDR3 protein is CASSPGREGNEQFF. The CDR3 DNA follows: TGTGCCAGCAGCCCCGGGAGGGAGGGGAATGAGCAGTTCTTC. This chain links TRBV6-9 with TRBJ2-1; 8 nucleotides line up with TRBD2. The CDR3 runs to 14 residues. Germline CDR1 reads MNHGY; CDR2 reads SVAAGI. V shed 6 bases and J 7 bases; nucleotides not matched to a gene: 8.

The chain joins TRBV7-8 to TRBJ1-4, with D uncertain. The V and J ends lost 4 bases and 0 bases respectively, with 12 bases between them. The germline V gene has CDR1 SGHVS and CDR2 FQNEAQ. The CDR3 spans 16 residues. The CDR3 region is CASSSVPGSTNEKLFF. In nucleotides, the CDR3 is TGTGCCAGCAGCTCCGTCCCGGGGTCAACTAATGAAAAACTGTTTTTT.

J is TRBJ2-7 and V is TRBV2; 13 bases map to TRBD2. Germline lookup yields CDR1 SNHLY and CDR2 FYNNEI. This CDR3 region has 17 residues. J gave up 3 bases and V 2 bases, and 7 bases lay outside the gene matches. CDR3 in DNA: TGTGCCAGCAGTGAATCCCCCGGACTAGCGGGAGTCTACGAGCAGTACTTC. Residues: CASSESPGLAGVYEQYF.

J is TRBJ2-7 and V is TRBV21-1; the D call of TRBD2 is as the table states it, not checked on the DNA. TRBV21-1 corresponds to a pseudogene. This CDR3 has 17 residues. In nucleotides, the CDR3 is TGTGCCAGCAGCAAACGGCTAGCGGGAGGCCTACTCTACGAGCAGTACTTC. It encodes CASSKRLAGGLLYEQYF.

As DNA, the CDR3 is TGTGCCAGCAGCCAAGAAGGATCGACAGGGATGAACACTGAAGCTTTCTTT. It specifies CASSQEGSTGMNTEAFF. The V and J genes are TRBV3-1 (or the pseudogene TRBV3-2) and TRBJ1-1; 7 nucleotides agree with TRBD1. V gave up 0 bases and J gave up 0 bases; unmatched junction bases: 7. Germline loops: CDR1 LGHDT, CDR2 YNNKEL (reference sequence). The CDR3 sequence is 17 residues long.

V and J are TRBV29-1 and TRBJ1-2; maybe TRBD1 (5 bases). The V end lost 3 bases, the J end lost 5 bases, and 10 bases lay between the germline ends. The CDR3 is 12 residues long. Germline CDR1 reads SQVTM; CDR2 reads ANQGSEA. The CDR3 here is CSVERQGYGYTF. The CDR3 nucleotides read TGCAGCGTTGAGAGGCAGGGTTATGGCTACACCTTC.

V is TRBV7-9 and J is TRBJ1-6; 10 bases line up with TRBD1. The junction had 6 bases not matched to a gene; V was cut back by 4 bases and J by 6 bases. The CDR3 runs to 16 residues. The germline CDR1 and CDR2 sequences are SEHNR and FQNEAQ (reference sequence). CDR3 residues: CASSYLTGGRNSPLHF. In DNA form, the CDR3 reads TGTGCCAGCAGCTATTTGACAGGGGGCCGTAATTCACCCCTCCACTTT.

This clone was observed once. V and J are TRBV9 and TRBJ2-7; the match to TRBD2 covers 10 bases. CDR1 is SGDLS, CDR2 YYNGEE, per germline. The CDR3 totals 14 residues. The J segment lost 7 bases and the V segment lost 4 bases, leaving 8 bases of the junction unmatched. The CDR3 DNA follows: TGTGCCAGCAGCCTTGGGACTAGCGTCCTAGAGCAGTACTTC. This codes for CASSLGTSVLEQYF.

The chain uses TRBV10-1 and TRBJ1-1, with D unclear. Germline CDR1 and CDR2: WNHNN and SYGVQD (reference sequence). This CDR3 comprises 13 residues. Deletions cut 6 bases from V and 1 base from J, with 9 bases between. The CDR3, as DNA: TGCGCCAGCAGGCTACGCGAGAACACTGAAGCTTTCTTT. Its protein product is CASRLRENTEAFF.

The rearrangement links TRBV2 to TRBJ1-6; D possibly corresponds to TRBD1 (5 bases). The CDR3 consists of 16 residues. V shed 6 bases and J shed 0 bases, with 12 bases lying between them. Germline loops: CDR1 SNHLY, CDR2 FYNNEI. The CDR3 is CASRPTGSSYNSPLHF. The CDR3 DNA reads as TGTGCCAGCAGACCCACAGGAAGCTCCTATAATTCACCCCTCCACTTT.

The CDR3 DNA sequence: TGCGCCAGCAGCTTGGGGCTAAGTAGCGGATTAAGAAATGAGCAGTTCTTC. This translates into CASSLGLSSGLRNEQFF. The chain couples TRBV5-1 to TRBJ2-1; weak D call: TRBD2 (6 bases). CDR1 and CDR2 (germline): SGHRS, YFSETQ. The CDR3 extends over 17 amino acids. With 0 bases removed from V and 7 bases from J, the gap between germline ends came to 20 bases.

CDR3 in amino acids: CASSSPRVFNTEAFF. In nucleotides, the CDR3 is TGTGCCAGCAGTTCCCCCAGGGTGTTCAACACTGAAGCTTTCTTT. V is TRBV6-6 and J is TRBJ1-1; D is perhaps TRBD1 (5 bases). Germline lookup yields CDR1 MNHNY and CDR2 SVGAGI (reference sequence). The CDR3 contains 15 residues. The V and J ends lost 4 bases and 2 bases respectively, with 14 bases between them.

The rearrangement uses TRBV4-1 and TRBJ1-1, with TRBD1 matching over 7 bases. The trim removed 6 bases at V and 8 bases at J, leaving 9 bases unmatched. Germline V lookup: CDR1 MGHRA, CDR2 YSYEKL. This CDR3 is 13 amino acids long. CDR3 residues: CASSDRVNSEAFF. The CDR3 DNA reads as TGCGCCAGCAGTGACAGGGTAAATTCAGAAGCTTTCTTT.

This clone was recorded a few times. The genes are TRBV19 and TRBJ1-6; D is possibly TRBD1 (6 bases). This CDR3 region has 14 residues. CDR1 and CDR2 from the germline V gene are LNHDA and SQIVND (reference sequence). V was clipped by 7 bases and J by 4 bases, with 11 bases between them. The CDR3 reads CASTEGQYNSPLHF. The CDR3 region has the DNA TGTGCCAGTACTGAAGGACAGTATAATTCACCCCTCCACTTT.

The DNA for the CDR3 is TGTGCCAGCAGGAAGGCGGGAGTGGGCTACGAGCAGTACTTC. This gives the protein CASRKAGVGYEQYF. The rearrangement uses TRBV5-5 and TRBJ2-7, with 7 bases fitting TRBD2. There are 14 residues in the CDR3. CDR1 is SGHKS and CDR2 is YYEKEE in the germline V gene (reference sequence). The junction had 8 bases not matched to a gene; V was cut back by 5 bases and J by 3 bases.

This sequence joins TRBV19 and TRBJ1-2, with 7 nucleotides matching TRBD1. Losses at the gene ends were 5 bases for V and 7 bases for J; bases not matched to a gene: 16. The CDR3 totals 16 residues. The germline CDR1 and CDR2 sequences are LNHDA and SQIVND (reference sequence). DNA of the CDR3: TGTGCCAGTAGTCACAGGGGACAGACCCGCTTCACTGGCTACACCTTC. Amino acids: CASSHRGQTRFTGYTF.

The chain carries TRBV19 and TRBJ1-1; TRBD1 aligns across 9 bases. The CDR3 has 16 amino acids. V shed 10 bases, J shed 1 base, and the junction held 13 bases outside the gene matches. Germline CDR1 reads LNHDA; CDR2 reads SQIVND (reference sequence). CDR3 DNA: TGTGCCACTAAGTACAACAGGGGGCGGGCGAACACTGAAGCTTTCTTT. It yields the protein CATKYNRGRANTEAFF.

The chain uses TRBV18 and TRBJ2-5; TRBD1 matches 10 bases. Looked up from germline, CDR1 is KGHSH and CDR2 is LQKENI. This CDR3 has 16 residues. The V segment lost 3 bases and the J segment 5 bases; nucleotides outside the gene matches: 9. CDR3 DNA sequence: TGTGCCAGCTCACCTTTTTCGGGACAGGGGTTGGAGACCCAGTACTTC. It yields the protein CASSPFSGQGLETQYF.

The rearrangement joins TRBV9 to TRBJ1-3, with TRBD1 identical over 7 bases. This CDR3 is built from 17 residues. CDR1 is SGDLS and CDR2 is YYNGEE in the germline V gene. J gave up 0 bases and V 4 bases, and 10 bases lay outside the gene matches. As DNA, the CDR3 is TGTGCCAGCAGCAACCAGGGGGTTAGCTACTCTGGAAACACCATATATTTT. Its protein product is CASSNQGVSYSGNTIYF.

The chain is built from TRBV10-3 and TRBJ2-7; D not certain. In germline, CDR1 is ENHRY, CDR2 SYGVKD. The CDR3 consists of 12 residues. V lost 2 bases, J lost 2 bases, and 4 bases lay in between. CDR3 protein: CAISELPYEQYF. The CDR3 DNA is TGTGCCATCAGTGAGCTTCCCTACGAGCAGTACTTC.

The V and J genes are TRBV25-1 and TRBJ2-5; 8 nucleotides align to TRBD2. Germline V CDR1 and CDR2: MGHDK, SYGVNS. Trimming removed 2 bases from V and 4 bases from J; junction bases left unmatched: 3. The CDR3 extends over 14 amino acids. CDR3 nucleotides: TGTGCCAGCAGTGAAAGGCTAGCGGGAGAGACCCAGTACTTC. Its translation: CASSERLAGETQYF.

The CDR3 DNA follows: TGTGCCAGCAGTTGGACAGTCAATCAGCCCCAGCATTTT. Its translation: CASSWTVNQPQHF. The chain joins TRBV27 to TRBJ1-5, with D possibly TRBD1 on 6 matching bases. V was cut by 4 bases and J by 3 bases, with 7 bases left in between. The germline CDR1 and CDR2 sequences are MNHEY and SMNVEV (reference sequence). The CDR3 is 13 residues long.

This clone was counted once. The genes are TRBV11-3 and TRBJ2-1; possibly TRBD2 for D (6 bases). V shed 5 bases and J shed 10 bases, with 21 bases lying between them. The CDR3 runs 15 residues. Germline V gene sequence: CDR1 SGHNT, CDR2 YENEEA. In DNA, the CDR3 is TGTGCCAGCAGCCCGGAGGGCGGGGTGGGATCGGAGCAGTTCTTC. This codes for CASSPEGGVGSEQFF.

This chain links TRBV7-9 with TRBJ1-3; D perhaps matches TRBD1 (6 bases). Per germline, CDR1 SEHNR and CDR2 FQNEAQ (reference sequence). Deletions cut 5 bases from V and 0 bases from J, with 14 bases between. This CDR3 has 16 amino acids. CDR3 nucleotide sequence: TGTGCCAGCAGCGTAGACAGGAGCCTCTCTGGAAACACCATATATTTT. This translates into CASSVDRSLSGNTIYF.

The V call is TRBV16, the J call TRBJ1-1; D remains unclear. The germline V gene encodes CDR1 KGHSY and CDR2 FQNENV. Trimming took off 0 bases at V and 4 bases at J, with 12 bases between the two ends. This CDR3 has 15 amino acids. This CDR3 is CASSQSRTGTTEAFF. The CDR3 region has the DNA TGTGCCAGCAGCCAATCGCGTACGGGAACCACTGAAGCTTTCTTT. The complete variable domain, with remaining parts taken from reference TRBV16 and TRBJ1-1, reads GEEVAQTPKHLVRGEGQKAKLYCAPIKGHSYVFWYQQVLKNEFKFLISFQNENVFDETGMPKERFSAKCLPNSPCSLEIQATKLEDSAVYFCASSQSRTGTTEAFFGQGTRLTVV.